Shown below are 8 T cell receptor beta chains from a single sample sequenced in a study of OX40 agonist ivuxolimab in advanced cancers. Using immunoSEQ multiplex PCR, the repertoire was profiled, and TCRdb retains in-frame clones only, with some absent. The sample lists over 40,000 clones; almost 90% were seen once. The sample was CD4+ or CD8+ T cells sorted from blood, taken in a trial of the OX40 agonist ivuxolimab. Receptors originate from an adult with an advanced solid tumor such as melanoma, head and neck, liver or kidney cancer.

The chain links TRBV11-3 to TRBJ2-5, with 7 positions matching TRBD1. The V and J ends lost 5 bases and 2 bases, in that order; junction bases with no gene match: 5. The CDR3 is 14 residues long. Germline V gene sequence: CDR1 SGHNT, CDR2 YENEEA. Written as DNA, the CDR3 is TGTGCCAGCAGCAGCAGGGGGATGCAAGAGACCCAGTACTTC. Translating gives CASSSRGMQETQYF.

The chain recombines TRBV2 with TRBJ2-3, with unresolved D. The CDR3 extends over 12 amino acids. V dropped 6 bases and J dropped 2 bases, with 6 bases sitting between them. Germline V lookup: CDR1 SNHLY, CDR2 FYNNEI. Here the CDR3 reads CASRLSTDTQYF. The CDR3, as DNA: TGTGCCAGCAGGCTTTCCACAGATACGCAGTATTTT.

The chain couples TRBV5-1 to TRBJ1-2, with D unresolved. V gave up 5 bases and J gave up 2 bases, with 10 bases separating them. The CDR3 extends over 13 amino acids. Germline V gives CDR1 SGHRS, CDR2 YFSETQ. CDR3 in amino acids: CASRRTANYGYTF. In DNA, the CDR3 is TGCGCCAGCAGGAGGACGGCCAACTATGGCTACACCTTC. Full variable domain (missing parts from reference TRBV5-1 and TRBJ1-2): KAGVTQTPRYLIKTRGQQVTLSCSPISGHRSVSWYQQTPGQGLQFLFEYFSETQRNKGNFPGRFSGRQFSNSRSEMNVSTLELGDSALYLCASRRTANYGYTFGSGTRLTVV.

The chain joins TRBV18 to TRBJ2-1, with a weak D call TRBD1 (6 bases). Germline V lookup: CDR1 KGHSH, CDR2 LQKENI. The CDR3 loop spans 13 amino acids. V was clipped by 4 bases and J by 5 bases, with 9 bases between them. CDR3 nucleotide sequence: TGTGCCAGCTCACTCGACAGGAACAATGAGCAGTTCTTC. Amino acids: CASSLDRNNEQFF.

The chain joins TRBV9 to TRBJ2-7, with 8 nucleotides matching TRBD1. Germline loops: CDR1 SGDLS, CDR2 YYNGEE. The V and J ends lost 4 bases and 3 bases, in that order; junction bases with no gene match: 6. There are 14 residues in the CDR3. CDR3 amino acids: CASSPRTGNYEQYF. CDR3 in DNA: TGTGCCAGCAGCCCCCGGACAGGGAACTACGAGCAGTACTTC.

The chain links TRBV7-9 to TRBJ2-1, with a tentative D call TRBD2 (6 bases). Trimming removed 6 bases at V and 3 bases at J, with 18 bases between. The CDR3 has 16 amino acids. CDR1 and CDR2 from the germline V gene are SEHNR and FQNEAQ (reference sequence). The CDR3 here is CASSTRGAGNYNEQFF. Written as DNA, the CDR3 is TGTGCCAGCAGTACTAGAGGAGCGGGCAACTACAATGAGCAGTTCTTC.

V usage is TRBV30 and J usage is TRBJ1-6; 8 bases match TRBD1. J lost 8 bases, V lost 3 bases, and 3 bases had no gene match. This CDR3 region has 13 residues. Germline lookup yields CDR1 GTSNPN and CDR2 SVGIG (reference sequence). CDR3 DNA sequence: TGTGCCTGGAGCCAGGGGGCTGATTCACCCCTCCACTTT. Its protein is CAWSQGADSPLHF.

V usage is TRBV28 and J usage is TRBJ2-7, with D hard to call. Per the germline V gene, CDR1 is MDHEN and CDR2 is SYDVKM. V lost 3 bases and J 6 bases, leaving 15 bases between the germline ends. The CDR3 runs to 14 residues. CDR3 region: CASSFRSREGEQYF. Here the CDR3 DNA reads TGTGCCAGCAGTTTCAGATCCCGAGAAGGCGAGCAGTACTTC.